Listed below are T cell receptor beta chains from one sample, sequenced in a study of T cells in Graves' hyperthyroidism and ophthalmopathy. TCRdb re-called the multiplex PCR reads with MiXCR, one entry per CDR3 protein. Of hundreds of thousands of distinct CDR3 sequences listed, roughly 13% are singletons. The sample was blood. These receptors came from a woman in her 30s with Graves' hyperthyroidism. The conserved cysteine and the conserved F or W are not part of the CDR3 here. The D gene is left open where the match is weak. Rows may omit the clone size; those that give it use once, few, many or a size class.

TRBD1 | - | TRBV28 | ASSDPGQNNYGYT
TRBD1 | - | TRBV6-1 | ASRLDRGRETQY
TRBD2 | few | TRBV2 | ASRQLAGFDNEQF
- | many | TRBV29-1 | SVAQVSSYEQY
TRBD1 | many | TRBV20-1 | SAMPGTATQETQY
TRBD1 | many | TRBV15 | ATSRPGTGGDNEKLF
TRBD2 | few | TRBV12-3/TRBV12-4 | ASSTRGEGGNNEQF
TRBD2 | - | TRBV12-3/TRBV12-4 | ASRRTSGRGTGELF
- | many | TRBV27 | ASSLLGGINTGELF
- | few | TRBV5-1 | ASSPRVQGNGVNEQF
- | - | TRBV4-1 | ASSQPGENTQY
TRBD2 | - | TRBV30 | AWSTAGVVHEQF
- | - | TRBV5-4 | ASSSKKGETGELF
- | - | TRBV19 | ASTQGVSNQPQH
- | - | TRBV25-1 | ASSPPAPNTQY
TRBD2 | few | TRBV7-8 | ASSLVGTSGVGQETQY
TRBD2 | few | TRBV14 | ASSPQTSGTVETQY
- | many | TRBV7-2 | ASSPTTGLNQPQH
- | many | TRBV12-3/TRBV12-4 | ASSFGGGSNQPQH
TRBD2 | few | TRBV11-2 | ASSLWGGLSSSYNEQF
TRBD2 | many | TRBV12-3/TRBV12-4 | ASSHGLAGPSGTYEQY
- | few | TRBV6-2/TRBV6-3 | ASSYDTSYEQY
TRBD2 | few | TRBV15 | ATSRETGEGF
- | many | TRBV12-3/TRBV12-4 | ASRPGVPTDTQY
TRBD1 | - | TRBV6-2/TRBV6-3 | ASTGQGSYNEQF
TRBD1 | few | TRBV5-6 | ASSRTDRQEETQY
TRBD1 | many | TRBV9 | ASSESGQGGGYT
TRBD1 | many | TRBV12-3/TRBV12-4 | ASSLDRADQPQH
- | many | TRBV6-2/TRBV6-3 | ASSSPGLSYEQY
- | many | TRBV12-5 | ASGPEIAAYNEQF
- | few | TRBV6-1 | ASSPSPSSYNEQF
- | - | TRBV29-1 | SVDGLVAWPNEQF
- | - | TRBV7-9 | ASSSDGQPSEQY
- | many | TRBV7-2 | ASSLVAKRISGANVLT
- | many | TRBV27 | ASRPGRRTDTQY
- | many | TRBV28 | ASSPDRFYGYT
- | few | TRBV29-1 | SVVDRSQETQY
TRBD1 | many | TRBV12-3/TRBV12-4 | ASSPRTGWAGAF
- | few | TRBV10-3 | AIAAANQPQH
- | - | TRBV5-1 | ASSLEGDREQF
TRBD2 | few | TRBV20-1 | SATGLLYNEQF
- | few | TRBV18 | ASSPPWSSRRTGELF
TRBD2 | - | TRBV9 | ASSVNWREPNEQF
- | - | TRBV18 | ASSPPAGGKPNEQF
TRBD2 | - | TRBV30 | AWRRAGGPDEQF
- | many | TRBV27 | ASSHRSQGDYYNEQF
TRBD1 | - | TRBV11-2 | ASSAPNLPGQGAYEQY
TRBD2 | many | TRBV29-1 | SVEWLAGLNEQF
TRBD1 | few | TRBV20-1 | SATPGTGSYEQY
TRBD2 | many | TRBV6-2/TRBV6-3 | ASSPLTSGRAVEQF
- | - | TRBV27 | ASSLGWWQPQH
- | many | TRBV11-2 | ASSPSKLEETQY
TRBD1 | many | TRBV7-2 | ASSRYDRGAF
- | - | TRBV24-1 | ATRAGRTSTDTQY
TRBD2 | many | TRBV2 | ASAGLAGREETQY
TRBD2 | many | TRBV12-3/TRBV12-4 | ASSSSGRELADTQY